This T cell receptor (beta chain) was identified during a study of T cell responses to AZD1222 COVID-19 vaccine. Overall study context: Second doses were pooled across both intervals (about 4 or about 12 weeks). Study-wide findings and caveats: The donor group comprised mostly white British people and more females; the analysis possibly underestimated clonal diversity. Two AZD1222 doses significantly raised spike-specific TCR breadth and depth over controls. None of the repertoires were sampled until the peak T cell response had passed.

CDR3 length equals 14 residues. Between the trimmed V and J ends, which lost 2 bases and 0 bases, there was a span of 8 bases. Germline V gene sequence: CDR1 LGHDT, CDR2 YNNKEL (reference sequence). Produced via immunoSEQ multiplex PCR; TCRdb's table is partial and in-frame only. The data show under 130,000 clones, roughly 91% seen once. Comment on this clone: What it binds is unknown.

The sequence was collected from an adult in good health. V usage is TRBV3-1 (or the pseudogene TRBV3-2) and J usage is TRBJ2-7, with D possibly matching TRBD1 (6 bases). The specimen was peripheral blood, collected on day 0 of AZD1222 vaccination. CDR3 amino acids: CASSQQGISYEQYF. In nucleotides, the CDR3 is TGTGCCAGCAGCCAACAGGGGATCTCCTACGAGCAGTACTTC.